Below, one TCR beta chain is given with its context. Its cognate antigen is unknown. Alongside a J-beta primer mix, a sample-barcoded 5' primer served in a second PCR lasting 7 to 11 cycles. Each CDR3 protein gets one entry after TCRdb re-called the 5' RACE reads with MiXCR. Of 730,000 or so distinct CDR3 sequences in the sample, around 41% were seen once. The data were taken from a study of blood T cells in healthy people across ages. Study results and caveats: Donors of long life had a larger count of naive CD4+ cells and greater diversity than aged donors. Donor CMV status was unknown, possibly confounding expanded clonotype changes.

Material for sequencing was blood. The sequence was collected from a man older than 75 in good health.

The CDR3 DNA follows: TGTGCCAGCAGCCAATTACTAGCGGGGGTTACAGATACGCAGTATTTT. The encoded protein is CASSQLLAGVTDTQYF. The rearrangement uses TRBV4-2 and TRBJ2-3, with TRBD2 matching 11 bases. The CDR3 has 16 residues. With 2 bases clipped from V and 3 bases from J, the junction kept 4 bases outside the gene matches. The V gene's germline CDR1 is LGHNA and CDR2 YNFKEQ.